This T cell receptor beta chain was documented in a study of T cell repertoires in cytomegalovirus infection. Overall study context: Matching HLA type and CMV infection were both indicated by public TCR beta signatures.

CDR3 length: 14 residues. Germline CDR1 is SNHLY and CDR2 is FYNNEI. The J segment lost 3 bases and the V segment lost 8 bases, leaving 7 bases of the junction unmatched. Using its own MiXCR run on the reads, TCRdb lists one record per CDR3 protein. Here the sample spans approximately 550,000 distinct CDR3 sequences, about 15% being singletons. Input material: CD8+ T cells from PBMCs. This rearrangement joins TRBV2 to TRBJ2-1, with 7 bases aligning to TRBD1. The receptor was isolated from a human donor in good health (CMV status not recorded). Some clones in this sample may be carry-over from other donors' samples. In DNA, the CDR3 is TGTGCCAGCCGCGGACAGGAAAACTACAATGAGCAGTTCTTC. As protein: CASRGQENYNEQFF.